This T cell receptor (beta chain) was sequenced in a study of control samples from healthy donors and cancer patients. Trimming removed 0 bases from V and 2 bases from J; junction bases left unmatched: 11. Germline V gene data show CDR1 as LNHNV and CDR2 as YYDKDF (reference sequence). CDR3 length equals 20 residues. Method: immunoSEQ multiplex PCR; TCRdb's copy keeps in-frame clones and lacks some. The sample lists about 120,000 clones; about 89% were seen once. The sequence derives from a man in his fifties or sixties in good health. Sequencing was performed on blood. The chain joins TRBV15 to TRBJ2-3, with 13 bases aligning to TRBD2. Here the CDR3 DNA reads TGTGCCACCAGCAGAGAGAAGGGACTAGCGGGGAGTTCCCACACAGATACGCAGTATTTT. This translates into CATSREKGLAGSSHTDTQYF.